This record concerns one T cell receptor (beta chain) sequence. Its antigen target is currently unknown. Mismatch with germline at one junction end may stem from a read error. This sample also contains other DNA sequences that code for the same CDR3. Looking up the germline V gene yields CDR1 SGHRS and CDR2 YFSETQ. The CDR3, from cysteine to phenylalanine, totals 15 residues. The CDR3 DNA has 45 bases and is translated from base 1. The treatment or condition label corresponds to: preoperative locoregional IRX-2 cytokine immunotherapy. The samples were obtained from a phase Ib study that tested preoperative, locoregional IRX-2 cytokine immunotherapy meant to prime immune responses. The donors were early-stage breast cancer patients who were given IRX-2 prior to surgery. Library generation was performed with the immunoSEQ multiplex PCR assay. TCRdb provides this immuneACCESS table in a form limited to in-frame rearrangements. Some clones are lacking; in checked studies, under half of them reflect an unresolved V gene, and why the rest are absent is not known. For this sample there are more than 20,000 clones; roughly 90% appear just once. Around 28% of the sample is in the top ten clones.

This sample was included in a study of preoperative IRX-2 immunotherapy in early breast cancer (dated by TCRdb to the late 2010s). The V and J segments used are TRBV5-1 and TRBJ1-1, with 8 bases aligning to TRBD1. Specimen: tumor tissue, collected after IRX-2 immunotherapy. The origin of this receptor is a human donor with breast cancer. The CDR3 here reads CASSPSDRGGTEAFF. The DNA is as follows: TGCGCCAGCAGCCCATCTGACAGGGGCGGAACTGAAGCCTTCTTT.